Included here is one TCR beta chain sequence, with context. What it recognizes is unknown. At one end the junction does not follow the germline gene, possibly because of a read error. This sample was included in a study of tumor-infiltrating lymphocytes in primary liver carcinoma. Study summary: In every tissue type, samples returned a similar yield of roughly 3.65 to 7.13 million productive TCRbeta reads.

Each 20-30 mg portion of unsorted bulk tissue served as the source for co-extraction of RNA and DNA. Study outcomes and limitations: Tumor region pairs showed greater overlap than either tumor-adjacent or tumor-blood pairs did.

Synthesis of TCR beta cDNA was carried out from 450 to 500 ng total RNA with a constant-region primer. Nested multiplex PCR, run for three rounds with slightly modified ARM-PCR, yielded TCR beta libraries. TRBV1-TRBV30 forward primers paired with a C-beta reverse primer were used in the first two PCR rounds, which ran about 11 cycles each. TCRdb called the multiplex PCR reads again in MiXCR, with one record for every CDR3 protein. This table has more than 50,000 distinct CDR3 sequences, about three quarters appearing once. The CDR3 runs 15 residues. Germline CDR1 is MGHRA and CDR2 is YSYEKL. Sequenced material: liver tumor tissue from sampling region 2. Subset denoted: tumor region T2, inferior pole. The receptor was derived from a man aged 35-49 years with primary liver carcinoma and hepatitis B virus infection. This rearrangement joins TRBV4-1 to TRBJ1-1; possibly TRBD1 for D (6 bases). The CDR3 DNA sequence: TGCACCAGCAGCCAACTCAGGGGCGGTAACACTGAAGCTTTCTTT. Translating it yields CTSSQLRGGNTEAFF.